One T cell receptor beta chain is described in this entry. The record originates from a study of shared clonotypes between healthy human individuals. CD45RO-negative cells were positively selected for CCR7, leaving out terminally differentiated effector memory CD45RA+ cells. Germline-derived CDR1 and CDR2 are MNHNS and SASEGT. The V and J ends lost 2 bases and 0 bases respectively, with 20 bases between them. CDR3 length equals 19 residues. TCRdb keeps only in-frame clones here, not all; method: immunoSEQ multiplex PCR. The data contain about 590,000 clones, around 95% of them seen just once; the ten biggest clones take up approximately 0.1%.

The sequence derives from a young woman in good health. J is TRBJ2-4 and V is TRBV6-1; the D call may be TRBD1 or TRBD2 (5 bases each). Specimen: naive CD8+ T cells sorted from blood. CDR3 residues: CASSEYPGPNPLAKNIQYF. CDR3 bases: TGTGCCAGCAGTGAATACCCGGGGCCCAACCCCCTAGCCAAAAACATTCAGTACTTC.